Listed below are T cell receptor beta chains from one sample, sequenced in a study of blood T cell repertoires in COVID-19. Measured with immunoSEQ multiplex PCR; TCRdb has only the in-frame clones, and not every one. The sample has approximately 330,000 clones, 86% seen once. Material: PBMCs or T cells enriched from blood (not recorded which). These receptors came from a woman in her 40s with acute COVID-19. CDR3s include the opening cysteine and the closing phenylalanine or tryptophan. D genes are given only for firm matches. Not all rows give a size; the values are once, few, many and, for expanded clones, a class.

CDR3nt	CDR3aa	abundance	v_gene	j_gene	d_gene
TGTGCCAGTAGCCTCCCCGGACAGGGCCTTTTCACCGGGGAGCTGTTTTTT	CASSLPGQGLFTGELFF	-	TRBV19	TRBJ2-2	TRBD1
TGTGCCAGCACCCATGCGACACTAGCCTACGAGCAGTACTTC	CASTHATLAYEQYF	-	TRBV7-9	TRBJ2-7	-
TGTGCCAGCAGTACTTCAGATACGCAGTATTTT	CASSTSDTQYF	-	TRBV2	TRBJ2-3	-
TGTGCCAGCGGGGCGGGAGATCGAAACGAGCAGTACTTC	CASGAGDRNEQYF	-	TRBV9	TRBJ2-7	TRBD2
TGCGCCAGCAGTTCATCCCCGACTAGCGGGGGACCCCGTAAATACAATGAGCAGTTCTTC	CASSSSPTSGGPRKYNEQFF	-	TRBV5-1	TRBJ2-1	TRBD2
TGTGCCAGCAGCCCAAGTGGACAGGTCTCCTACGAGCAGTACTTC	CASSPSGQVSYEQYF	-	TRBV7-2	TRBJ2-7	TRBD1
TGTGCCAGCAGCGGATCTCAGCGGGGGAGATACGAGCAGTACTTC	CASSGSQRGRYEQYF	-	TRBV7-2	TRBJ2-7	TRBD2
TGTGCCAGCAGCTTAGGCGACAGAAAGAATTCACCCCTCCACTTT	CASSLGDRKNSPLHF	-	TRBV7-2	TRBJ1-6	-
TGTGCCAGCAGCCGGGGAGAAATCAATGAGCAGTTCTTC	CASSRGEINEQFF	-	TRBV7-3	TRBJ2-1	-
TGTGCCAGCAGCCACTCGGACAGGGATTACAACTATGGCTACACCTTC	CASSHSDRDYNYGYTF	once	TRBV3-1/TRBV3-2	TRBJ1-2	TRBD1
TGTGCCATCAGTGGGCAGGGTGGAACTGAAGCTTTCTTT	CAISGQGGTEAFF	-	TRBV10-3	TRBJ1-1	-
TGCGCCAGCAGCCAAGATCAGCCGGGGGGTAACTATGGCTACACCTTC	CASSQDQPGGNYGYTF	-	TRBV4-3	TRBJ1-2	-
TGTGCCAGAGATAGGGGGGGCATGCCCCAAGGCTACACCTTC	CARDRGGMPQGYTF	-	TRBV5-3	TRBJ1-2	-
TGTGCCAGCTCACCACTCCCACTCAGGGGGCGCATGGAGACCCAGTACTTC	CASSPLPLRGRMETQYF	-	TRBV18	TRBJ2-5	TRBD1
TGTGCCAGCAGCCAAGAAGGAGGGCGGGGGGGCCTGAATGAGCAGTTCTTC	CASSQEGGRGGLNEQFF	-	TRBV4-2	TRBJ2-1	TRBD2
TGTGCCAGCAGCCAAGGCGCCGGGTCTAGTCAGCCCCAGCATTTT	CASSQGAGSSQPQHF	once	TRBV4-2	TRBJ1-5	-
TGTGCCAGCAGCCGTTATAGTGGCTCGGGGGAGCAGTACTTC	CASSRYSGSGEQYF	-	TRBV16	TRBJ2-7	-
TGTGCCAGCTCACCGCGGGGGTCCGGGGAGCTGTTTTTT	CASSPRGSGELFF	-	TRBV18	TRBJ2-2	TRBD2
TGTGCCAGCTCACCGCCCCCCCGGGCTGAAGCTTTCTTT	CASSPPPRAEAFF	-	TRBV18	TRBJ1-1	-
TGCAGCGTACAGGGGAGACTAGCGGGGCCCACCGGGGAGCTGTTTTTT	CSVQGRLAGPTGELFF	-	TRBV29-1	TRBJ2-2	TRBD2
TGTGCCAGCAGCTTAAGACAGACCTGGGATCAGCCCCAGCATTTT	CASSLRQTWDQPQHF	many	TRBV5-8	TRBJ1-5	-
TGTGCCAGTAGTGTCCAGACTGGATACTCCTACAATGAGCAGTTCTTC	CASSVQTGYSYNEQFF	-	TRBV19	TRBJ2-1	-